Listed here are 31 T cell receptor beta chains from one sample, sequenced in a study of regulatory T cells in long-lasting Graves disease. Time point given: newly diagnosed GD, antithyroid drugs for less than 3 months. Extracted RNA from PBMCs served as the source of the TCR library. Library construction for TCR beta used iRepertoire HTBI primers and Arm-PCR of CDR3 regions. TCRdb re-called the multiplex PCR reads through MiXCR, storing one row per CDR3 protein. The sample comprises fewer than 500,000 distinct CDR3 sequences, about a sixth of which are singletons, and over 9% rests with the top ten. This sample also belongs to another study, concerning T cells in Graves' hyperthyroidism and ophthalmopathy.

Here the sequenced sample was peripheral blood mononuclear cells (PBMCs), taken at new diagnosis, from a patient treated with antithyroid drugs. All receptors derive from a man aged 40-49 years with Graves disease.

This clonotype was seen more than once but under ten times. V and J are TRBV20-1 and TRBJ1-2, with D unresolved. This CDR3 has 11 amino acids. The ends were cut back, 6 bases at V and 8 bases at J, with 13 bases in the middle. Germline-derived CDR1 and CDR2 are DFQATT and SNEGSKA (reference sequence). The CDR3: CSAPQRLGYTF. The DNA of the CDR3 is TGCAGTGCCCCACAGCGGCTAGGCTACACCTTC.

This clonotype appeared a few times. This chain uses TRBV20-1 with TRBJ1-1; 7 bases agree with TRBD1. Per the germline V gene, CDR1 is DFQATT and CDR2 is SNEGSKA (reference sequence). This CDR3 is 13 amino acids long. With 3 bases clipped from V and 4 bases from J, the junction kept 5 bases outside the gene matches. Here the CDR3 reads CSASVGGRTEAFF. CDR3 in DNA: TGCAGTGCTAGTGTAGGGGGCCGCACTGAAGCTTTCTTT.

Comments on this clonotype: Since a much larger clone is just one base distant, this may be a read error. The V call is TRBV13, the J call TRBJ2-1, with TRBD2 matching 7 bases. This CDR3 contains 16 residues. Germline CDR1 is PRHDT and CDR2 is FYEKMQ (reference sequence). CDR3 protein: CASSLGGGNSYNGQFF. The CDR3 DNA reads as TGTGCCAGCAGCTTAGGCGGGGGGAACAGCTACAATGGGCAGTTCTTC.

At least ten counts were recorded for this clonotype. This chain connects TRBV28 to TRBJ2-7; D is perhaps TRBD1 (6 bases). Germline V gives CDR1 MDHEN, CDR2 SYDVKM. The CDR3 contains 13 residues. Trimming pared 6 bases from V and 3 bases from J, leaving 12 bases between. CDR3 residues: CASRETGNYEQYF. The CDR3 bases are TGTGCCAGCAGAGAAACAGGGAACTACGAGCAGTACTTC.

The V call is TRBV10-3, the J call TRBJ2-5; TRBD1 might be the D (6 bases). This CDR3 region has 13 residues. V gave up 3 bases and J gave up 5 bases, with 10 bases separating them. The germline CDR1 and CDR2 sequences are ENHRY and SYGVKD. The CDR3 region has the DNA TGTGCCATCAGTGAAGGGGGAAGGGAGACCCAGTACTTC. Translating gives CAISEGGRETQYF.

The V call is TRBV20-1, the J call TRBJ1-1, with TRBD1 as a possible D gene (5 bases). Germline CDR1 DFQATT, CDR2 SNEGSKA (reference sequence). The germline V and J ends were trimmed by 1 base and 2 bases, with 11 bases remaining between them. The CDR3 is 14 amino acids. The CDR3 DNA is TGCAGTGCTAGAGCTCTGACAGCCAACACTGAAGCTTTCTTT. Its protein product is CSARALTANTEAFF.

This clonotype was observed many times. The chain employs TRBV2 and TRBJ2-1; 7 bases agree with TRBD2. Trimming removed 7 bases from V and 7 bases from J; junction bases left unmatched: 13. The germline V gene has CDR1 SNHLY and CDR2 FYNNEI. This CDR3 is built from 15 residues. The CDR3: CASNEGGAHRNEQFF. In DNA form, the CDR3 reads TGTGCCAGCAACGAGGGAGGGGCGCATAGGAATGAGCAGTTCTTC.

This clonotype was observed many times. The V and J genes are TRBV2 and TRBJ2-1; TRBD2 is a possible D gene (6 bases). The CDR3 sequence is 15 residues long. V was cut by 3 bases and J by 3 bases, with 12 bases left in between. Germline V gene data show CDR1 as SNHLY and CDR2 as FYNNEI. As DNA, the CDR3 is TGTGCCAGCAGTGAGGGGCGGGGCGTCTACAATGAGCAGTTCTTC. This gives the protein CASSEGRGVYNEQFF.

This rearrangement joins TRBV5-1 to TRBJ1-1; TRBD1 matches at 8 bases. Germline V gene data show CDR1 as SGHRS and CDR2 as YFSETQ. The CDR3 sequence is 15 residues long. Trimming at V came to 4 bases and at J to 3 bases, leaving 8 bases not matched to a gene. The CDR3 DNA follows: TGCGCCAGCAGCCGGACAGGGAATGGGTACACTGAAGCTTTCTTT. Its protein product is CASSRTGNGYTEAFF. Full variable domain (outside the CDR3, taken from reference TRBV5-1 and TRBJ1-1): KAGVTQTPRYLIKTRGQQVTLSCSPISGHRSVSWYQQTPGQGLQFLFEYFSETQRNKGNFPGRFSGRQFSNSRSEMNVSTLELGDSALYLCASSRTGNGYTEAFFGQGTRLTVV.

The chain carries TRBV4-1 and TRBJ2-7, with D tentatively TRBD1 (5 bases). The CDR3 is 15 residues long. Germline lookup yields CDR1 MGHRA and CDR2 YSYEKL. Trimming removed 0 bases at V and 6 bases at J, with 15 bases between. The CDR3 region has the DNA TGCGCCAGCAGCCAAGAGGAAGGGGCAGGGCGCGAGCAGTACTTC. This encodes CASSQEEGAGREQYF.

This clonotype was observed once. This could be a read error, since a much larger clone is one nucleotide away. The genes are TRBV6-2 or TRBV6-3 and TRBJ2-7, with D possibly being TRBD1 (6 bases). Germline-derived CDR1 and CDR2 are MNHEY and SVGEGT. The V and J ends lost 0 bases and 2 bases respectively, with 11 bases between them. The CDR3 is 15 residues long. Written as DNA, the CDR3 is TGTGCCAGCAGTTACTCGCCAGGGGTCCCCTACGAGCAGTACTTC. This gives the protein CASSYSPGVPYEQYF.

This sequence joins TRBV27 and TRBJ2-6; no reliable D call. Looked up from germline, CDR1 is MNHEY and CDR2 is SMNVEV (reference sequence). Trimming removed 8 bases at V and 2 bases at J, with 13 bases between. CDR3 length equals 15 residues. This chain's CDR3 is CASAEMGTGANVLTF. The CDR3 coding sequence is TGTGCCAGCGCCGAGATGGGGACTGGGGCCAACGTCCTGACTTTC.

This clonotype has just a few counts. V gene TRBV30 combines with J gene TRBJ2-7, with 7 bases aligning to TRBD1. With V trimmed by 5 bases and J by 3 bases, 4 bases remained unmatched. The germline V gene has CDR1 GTSNPN and CDR2 SVGIG (reference sequence). The CDR3 runs 12 residues. CDR3 nucleotide sequence: TGTGCCTGGTCGAGACAGGGCTACGAGCAGTACTTC. This sequence encodes CAWSRQGYEQYF.

With regard to this clonotype: A much larger clone lies a single base off, so this may be a read error. The chain joins TRBV20-1 to TRBJ2-3, with D unclear. The J call may be in error: the DNA end matches TRBJ2-1 better. The CDR3 contains 16 residues. Looked up from germline, CDR1 is DFQATT and CDR2 is SNEGSKA (reference sequence). This chain's CDR3 is CSARLVRSSTHNEQFF. The CDR3 DNA sequence: TGCAGTGCTAGGCTGGTCAGGTCCAGCACCCACAATGAGCAGTTCTTC.

This clonotype was seen ten or more times. At one end the junction does not follow the germline gene, possibly because of a read error. The chain combines TRBV5-1 with TRBJ2-3, with TRBD2 matching 11 bases. The CDR3 covers 18 residues. The germline V gene has CDR1 SGHRS and CDR2 YFSETQ. The CDR3 protein is CASSFGLAGGGGTDTQYF. The CDR3, as DNA: TGTGCCAGCAGCTTCGGCCTAGCGGGAGGAGGGGGCACAGATACGCAGTATTTT.

This clonotype was observed at least ten times. This rearrangement joins TRBV28 to TRBJ2-1; 8 nucleotides agree with TRBD1. The J segment lost 12 bases and the V segment lost 9 bases, leaving 10 bases of the junction unmatched. Germline CDR1 and CDR2: MDHEN and SYDVKM. This CDR3 has 12 residues. CDR3 coding DNA: TGTGCCAGATTGTACAGGGGGAAGTGGCAGTTCTTC. Its protein product is CARLYRGKWQFF.

The table lists this clonotype with many counts. V and J are TRBV20-1 and TRBJ2-7, with 12 bases aligning to TRBD1. The CDR3 has 16 residues. Germline V gives CDR1 DFQATT, CDR2 SNEGSKA (reference sequence). With V trimmed by 1 base and J by 6 bases, 10 bases remained unmatched. The DNA for the CDR3 is TGCAGTGCTAGAGCCCCGGGACAGGGGGCCCCGGGCGAGCAGTACTTC. Residues: CSARAPGQGAPGEQYF.

This clonotype was counted between two and nine times. This chain joins TRBV7-2 and TRBJ1-5; no clear D gene. Germline V CDR1 and CDR2: SGHTA, FQGNSA. The CDR3 extends over 14 amino acids. Trimming pared 6 bases from V and 4 bases from J, leaving 13 bases between. The CDR3 region has the DNA TGTGCCAGCAGAGACGCGACGGCTAATCAGCCCCAGCATTTT. This sequence encodes CASRDATANQPQHF.

Points on this clonotype: With a far larger clone one base away, a read error is the likely cause. The chain joins TRBV5-1 to TRBJ2-4; the match to TRBD1 covers 7 bases. Germline-derived CDR1 and CDR2 are SGHRS and YFSETQ. This CDR3 spans 16 amino acids. The CDR3: CASRDLLQGIQNIQYF. The CDR3 nucleotides read TGTGCCAGCAGGGATTTGCTACAGGGGATCCAAAACATTCAGTACTTC.

The rearrangement links TRBV6-1 to TRBJ2-7; a possible D gene is TRBD2 (6 bases). The CDR3 has 15 residues. The germline gives CDR1 MNHNS, CDR2 SASEGT. V lost 1 base and J lost 0, with 10 bases in between. The DNA for the CDR3 is TGTGCCAGCAGTGAAGTAGCTAGCGCCTCCTACGAGCAGTACTTC. Residues: CASSEVASASYEQYF.

Comments on this clonotype: This may be a read error: a much more frequent sequence differs by one nucleotide. This chain joins TRBV2 and TRBJ2-4; D is perhaps TRBD2 (5 bases). CDR1 is SNHLY, CDR2 FYNNEI, per germline. This CDR3 comprises 11 residues. The V gene lost 3 bases and the J gene lost 13 bases, with 10 bases spanning the gap. In DNA form, the CDR3 reads TGTGCCAGCAGTGAGTTTTGGGAGCAGTACTTC. It is translated as CASSEFWEQYF.

About this clonotype: Possible read error: a much larger clone is one base away. The chain has TRBV18 and TRBJ2-3; no reliable D call. The V gene lost 3 bases and the J gene lost 2 bases, with 9 bases spanning the gap. This CDR3 has 14 amino acids. Looked up from germline, CDR1 is KGHSH and CDR2 is LQKENI. CDR3 nucleotides: TGTGCCAGCTCACCGACTGAGATCACAGATACGCAGTATTTT. Its translation is CASSPTEITDTQYF.

This clonotype was seen at least ten times. The V and J genes are TRBV27 and TRBJ2-1; no definite D call. CDR3 length: 15 residues. Germline CDR1 reads MNHEY; CDR2 reads SMNVEV (reference sequence). Between the trimmed V and J ends, which lost 2 bases and 6 bases, there was a span of 14 bases. CDR3 sequence reads: CASSLGRKMGNEQFF. The CDR3 DNA sequence: TGTGCCAGCAGTTTAGGGCGGAAGATGGGCAATGAGCAGTTCTTC.

This clonotype has ten or more counts. The chain has TRBV7-2 and TRBJ2-5; TRBD2 agrees at 15 bases. The CDR3 covers 17 residues. The J segment lost 6 bases and the V segment lost 5 bases, leaving 10 bases of the junction unmatched. Germline loops: CDR1 SGHTA, CDR2 FQGNSA. This CDR3 reads CASSPYRTSGRAQTQYF. For the CDR3, the DNA is TGTGCCAGCAGCCCTTACAGGACTAGCGGGAGGGCACAGACCCAGTACTTC.

This clonotype was picked up a small number of times. The rearrangement joins TRBV20-1 to TRBJ2-7; D might be TRBD2 (5 bases). V was trimmed by 6 bases and J by 5 bases, leaving 17 bases between them. The CDR3 has 13 amino acids. The V gene's germline CDR1 is DFQATT and CDR2 SNEGSKA (reference sequence). The chain's CDR3 is CSAPLPGRNEQYF. CDR3 bases: TGCAGTGCGCCCCTCCCTGGGAGAAACGAGCAGTACTTC.

The rearrangement joins TRBV7-9 to TRBJ1-1; D may be TRBD1 (6 bases). Trimming took 2 bases from V and 6 from J, leaving 10 bases between them. Germline CDR1 reads SEHNR; CDR2 reads FQNEAQ (reference sequence). This CDR3 has 13 amino acids. For the CDR3, the DNA is TGTGCCAGCAGCTTAAGGGGGTTCGCTGAAGCTTTCTTT. The encoded protein is CASSLRGFAEAFF.

This clonotype was seen more than once but under ten times. This sequence joins TRBV12-3 or TRBV12-4 and TRBJ2-4; D call uncertain. V shed 5 bases and J shed 0 bases, with 8 bases lying between them. The CDR3 totals 14 residues. The CDR3 sequence: CASSGFLAKNIQYF. In DNA form, the CDR3 reads TGTGCCAGCAGTGGCTTTCTAGCCAAAAACATTCAGTACTTC.

This clonotype was seen more than once but under ten times. The chain joins TRBV3-1 to TRBJ2-1; 7 nucleotides agree with TRBD1. With V trimmed by 2 bases and J by 4 bases, 14 bases remained unmatched. Germline assignment: CDR1 LGHDT and CDR2 YNNKEL (reference sequence). This CDR3 is built from 18 residues. CDR3 bases: TGTGCCAGCAGCCAACGACCCATCCGGGACAGCCTGTACAATGAGCAGTTCTTC. Its translation: CASSQRPIRDSLYNEQFF.

This clonotype occurred a few times. The chain recombines TRBV30 with TRBJ2-1, with 7 bases fitting TRBD2. V lost 2 bases to trimming and J lost 2 bases; unmatched junction nucleotides: 3. The CDR3 spans 14 residues. Germline-derived CDR1 and CDR2 are GTSNPN and SVGIG (reference sequence). The CDR3 DNA follows: TGTGCCTGGAGTTCGGCGGGAGCCTACAATGAGCAGTTCTTC. Translated, it gives CAWSSAGAYNEQFF.

This clonotype was seen ten or more times. The V gene is TRBV20-1, the J gene TRBJ2-7; D uncertain. The V and J ends lost 3 bases and 5 bases respectively, with 17 bases between them. Germline CDR1 and CDR2: DFQATT and SNEGSKA (reference sequence). CDR3 length: 14 residues. The chain's CDR3 is CSARLPGKRDEQYF. In DNA, the CDR3 is TGCAGTGCTAGGCTTCCGGGCAAACGCGACGAGCAGTACTTC.

At least ten counts were recorded for this clonotype. This rearrangement joins TRBV5-4 to TRBJ2-3; D possibly corresponds to TRBD2 (5 bases). CDR1 SGHNT and CDR2 YYREEE come from the germline V gene (reference sequence). The CDR3 is 14 residues long. V lost 0 bases and J lost 2, with 7 bases in between. This CDR3 is CASSLDGITDTQYF. In nucleotides, the CDR3 is TGTGCCAGCAGCTTGGACGGGATCACAGATACGCAGTATTTT.